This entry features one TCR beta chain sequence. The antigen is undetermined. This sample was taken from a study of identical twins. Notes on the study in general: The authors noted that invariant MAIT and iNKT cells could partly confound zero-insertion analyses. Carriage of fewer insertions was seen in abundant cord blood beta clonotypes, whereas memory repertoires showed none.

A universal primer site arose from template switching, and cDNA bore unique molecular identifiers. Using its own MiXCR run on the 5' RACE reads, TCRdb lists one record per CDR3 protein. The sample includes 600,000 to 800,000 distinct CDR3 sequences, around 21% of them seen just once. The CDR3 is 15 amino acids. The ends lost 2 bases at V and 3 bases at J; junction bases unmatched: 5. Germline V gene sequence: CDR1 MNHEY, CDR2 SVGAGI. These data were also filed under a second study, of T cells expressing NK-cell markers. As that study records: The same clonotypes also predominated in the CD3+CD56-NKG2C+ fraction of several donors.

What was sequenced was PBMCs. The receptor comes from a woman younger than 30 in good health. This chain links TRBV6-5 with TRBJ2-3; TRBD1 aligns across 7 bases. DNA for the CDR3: TGTGCCAGCAGTTACAGGGGGCGGTATACAGATACGCAGTATTTT. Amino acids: CASSYRGRYTDTQYF.